The entry below gives a single TCR beta chain sequence along with its context. The same CDR3 is also encoded by other DNA sequences in this sample. The sample originates from a study of blood T cell repertoires in COVID-19. Study overall: T cells, B-cell-depleted T cells, or PBMCs provided the cDNA or gDNA that served as material.

The CDR3 contains 13 residues. The ends were cut back, 3 bases at V and 1 base at J, with 6 bases in the middle. The germline gives CDR1 KGHSH, CDR2 LQKENI. Profiled with immunoSEQ multiplex PCR; TCRdb holds only in-frame clones, not every one. The sample has roughly 400,000 clones, about 90% seen once. The specimen was PBMCs or T cells enriched from blood (not recorded which). The V gene is TRBV18, the J gene TRBJ1-1; no clear D. This receptor was taken from a man between 18 and 29 years old who had recovered from COVID-19. Here the CDR3 reads CASSPGRNTEAFF. CDR3 nucleotide sequence: TGTGCCAGCTCACCGGGCAGGAACACTGAAGCTTTCTTT.